Listed here are 30 T cell receptor beta chains from one sample, sequenced in a study of blood T cell repertoires in COVID-19. The method was immunoSEQ multiplex PCR; TCRdb's version includes in-frame clones alone and lacks a portion of them. This sample carries fewer than 60,000 clones, 78% of them seen once, and the ten largest clones take around 25%. Specimen: peripheral blood. The receptors were gathered from a human donor in a cohort sampled during active COVID-19.

V usage is TRBV28 and J usage is TRBJ2-3, with TRBD2 matching over 12 bases. V dropped 6 bases and J dropped 3; count of bases not matched to a gene: 7. Germline V gene lookup returns CDR1 MDHEN and CDR2 SYDVKM. The CDR3 is 16 residues long. The CDR3, as DNA: TGTGCCAGCAGCCAGACTAGCGGGAGACGGACAGATACGCAGTATTTT. It specifies CASSQTSGRRTDTQYF.

The chain joins TRBV7-8 to TRBJ2-1; D may be TRBD2 (6 bases). V lost 2 bases and J lost 1, with 15 bases in between. The CDR3 runs to 17 residues. Germline CDR1 and CDR2: SGHVS and FQNEAQ. The CDR3 sequence: CASSLSYLSGSYNEQFF. Here the CDR3 DNA reads TGTGCCAGCAGCTTATCCTATCTTAGCGGATCCTACAATGAGCAGTTCTTC. Looking up the rest from reference TRBV7-8 and TRBJ2-1 gives the full variable domain: GAGVSQSPRYKVAKRGQDVALRCDPISGHVSLFWYQQALGQGPEFLTYFQNEAQLDKSGLPSDRFFAERPEGSVSTLKIQRTQQEDSAVYLCASSLSYLSGSYNEQFFGPGTRLTVL.

This chain uses TRBV9 with TRBJ2-1; 10 bases map to TRBD2. The CDR3 is made up of 17 amino acids. With V trimmed by 0 bases and J by 6 bases, 9 bases remained unmatched. Germline V gene sequence: CDR1 SGDLS, CDR2 YYNGEE. This CDR3 is CASSVEASGGGFNEQFF. The CDR3, as DNA: TGTGCCAGCAGCGTAGAGGCTAGCGGGGGTGGATTCAATGAGCAGTTCTTC.

The chain links TRBV7-6 to TRBJ2-3; TRBD2 matches 11 bases. The CDR3 has 15 residues. Germline loops: CDR1 SGHVS, CDR2 FNYEAQ. V was clipped by 7 bases and J by 7 bases; unmatched bases: 10. The CDR3 sequence is CASTPSSGGAYTQYF. Here the CDR3 DNA reads TGTGCCAGCACTCCTAGTAGCGGGGGGGCGTATACGCAGTATTTT.

The chain recombines TRBV6-4 with TRBJ2-2; D gene unclear. Germline CDR1 and CDR2: MRHNA and SNTAGT. This CDR3 has 13 amino acids. V lost 4 bases and J 2 bases, leaving 5 bases between the germline ends. CDR3 residues: CASSAGNTGELFF. The CDR3 DNA is TGTGCCAGCAGTGCGGGTAACACCGGGGAGCTGTTTTTT.

The chain combines TRBV3-1 (or the pseudogene TRBV3-2) with TRBJ1-1; D might be TRBD1 (6 bases). Germline V lookup: CDR1 LGHDT, CDR2 YNNKEL (reference sequence). CDR3 length: 14 amino acids. Trimming took 3 bases from V and 0 from J, leaving 8 bases between them. In DNA, the CDR3 is TGTGCCAGCAGCCACGGACAGCTGAACACTGAAGCTTTCTTT. It encodes CASSHGQLNTEAFF.

The gene calls are TRBV7-3 and TRBJ1-3; D remains unclear. Germline lookup yields CDR1 SGHTA and CDR2 FQGTGA. The V end was cut by 2 bases, the J end by 2 bases, with 7 bases between. The length of the CDR3 is 14 residues. CDR3 amino acids: CASSLRRPGNTIYF. The CDR3 DNA reads TGTGCCAGCAGCTTACGCAGGCCTGGAAACACCATATATTTT.

This clone has only one observation. The chain couples TRBV5-4 to TRBJ2-7; TRBD2 matches at 11 bases. Trimming at V came to 6 bases and at J to 3 bases, leaving 8 bases not matched to a gene. CDR3 size: 15 residues. Germline CDR1 reads SGHNT; CDR2 reads YYREEE (reference sequence). CDR3 protein: CASKLAGGPFYEQYF. CDR3 DNA: TGTGCCAGCAAATTAGCGGGAGGGCCTTTCTACGAGCAGTACTTC.

V and J are TRBV18 and TRBJ1-1; unclear D gene. Trimming took 1 base from V and 1 from J, leaving 10 bases between them. The germline gives CDR1 KGHSH, CDR2 LQKENI. The CDR3 covers 15 residues. The CDR3 DNA reads TGTGCCAGCTCACCACGGGCAGGATCGAACACTGAAGCTTTCTTT. It yields the protein CASSPRAGSNTEAFF.

This clone qualifies as medium-sized (0.01 to 0.1%). V and J are TRBV4-1 and TRBJ1-1; a possible D gene is TRBD1 (5 bases). V was pared by 5 bases and J by 5 bases, with 24 bases between. Germline values: CDR1 MGHRA, CDR2 YSYEKL. The CDR3 spans 17 residues. The CDR3 here is CASSSPLGTGGVTEAFF. The CDR3 DNA is TGCGCCAGCAGCTCCCCTCTAGGGACCGGAGGGGTTACTGAAGCTTTCTTT.

The chain recombines TRBV5-4 with TRBJ2-3; 8 bases map to TRBD2. Germline CDR1 reads SGHNT; CDR2 reads YYREEE (reference sequence). The CDR3 sequence is 14 residues long. The trim removed 0 bases at V and 3 bases at J, leaving 0 bases unmatched. CDR3 nucleotide sequence: TGTGCCAGCAGCTTGGGCGGGGGGACAGATACGCAGTATTTT. Translated: CASSLGGGTDTQYF.

CDR3 region: CASSKEGTTEAFF. DNA for the CDR3: TGTGCCAGCTCAAAGGAGGGGACCACTGAAGCTTTCTTT. V and J are TRBV19 and TRBJ1-1, with D possibly TRBD1 on 5 matching bases. Trimming took 9 bases from V and 4 from J, leaving 15 bases between them. The CDR3 spans 13 residues. From germline, CDR1 is LNHDA and CDR2 SQIVND (reference sequence).

V is TRBV9 and J is TRBJ2-1, with TRBD1 as a possible D gene (6 bases). This CDR3 is built from 16 residues. V was pared by 4 bases and J by 0 bases, with 14 bases between. CDR1 is SGDLS and CDR2 is YYNGEE in the germline V gene. CDR3 in DNA: TGTGCCAGCAGCTCCCCGACAGGCGCCTCCTACAATGAGCAGTTCTTC. Translating it yields CASSSPTGASYNEQFF.

The V call is TRBV6-6, the J call TRBJ1-1, with D possibly matching TRBD1 (6 bases). The CDR3 runs 13 residues. Germline V gives CDR1 MNHNY, CDR2 SVGAGI (reference sequence). The V end lost 4 bases, the J end lost 7 bases, and 13 bases lay between the germline ends. CDR3 protein: CASSWGGGIEAFF. CDR3 nucleotide sequence: TGTGCCAGCAGTTGGGGAGGGGGGATTGAAGCTTTCTTT.

This sequence joins TRBV20-1 and TRBJ1-1, with D unclear. Trimming pared 3 bases from V and 5 bases from J, leaving 16 bases between. CDR3 length: 14 amino acids. CDR1 and CDR2 from the germline V gene are DFQATT and SNEGSKA (reference sequence). The CDR3 sequence: CSASTAGVETEAFF. CDR3 sequence (DNA): TGCAGTGCTAGTACAGCCGGGGTGGAAACTGAAGCTTTCTTT.

This rearrangement joins TRBV12-3 or TRBV12-4 to TRBJ1-3; D is undetermined. V was pared by 3 bases and J by 0 bases, with 3 bases between. This CDR3 contains 13 residues. For the CDR3, the DNA is TGTGCCAGCAGTTTTAGCTCTGGAAACACCATATATTTT. Its translation is CASSFSSGNTIYF.

The chain is built from TRBV6-5 and TRBJ1-2, with 8 bases that match TRBD1. The trim removed 6 bases at V and 8 bases at J, leaving 8 bases unmatched. CDR1 and CDR2 from the germline V gene are MNHEY and SVGAGI. The CDR3 sequence is 13 residues long. Here the CDR3 reads CASSAGQGQGYTF. The CDR3 nucleotides are TGTGCCAGCAGCGCCGGACAGGGCCAAGGCTACACCTTC.

The chain combines TRBV19 with TRBJ1-3; TRBD1 might be the D (5 bases). V was trimmed by 6 bases and J by 1 base, leaving 13 bases between them. CDR1 is LNHDA, CDR2 SQIVND, per germline (reference sequence). The CDR3 totals 15 residues. As DNA, the CDR3 is TGTGCCAGTAGGACTGACCAGGGTTCTGGAAACACCATATATTTT. It is translated as CASRTDQGSGNTIYF.

The chain couples TRBV12-3 or TRBV12-4 to TRBJ1-2, with TRBD1 matching over 7 bases. This CDR3 spans 13 amino acids. V gave up 3 bases and J gave up 4 bases; unmatched junction bases: 2. The CDR3 DNA sequence: TGTGCCAGCAGTTTGGGACAGAGCTATGGCTACACCTTC. This sequence encodes CASSLGQSYGYTF.

The J gene is TRBJ1-4, the V gene TRBV6-5; TRBD1 is a possible D gene (6 bases). The V gene lost 6 bases and the J gene lost 8 bases, with 10 bases spanning the gap. This CDR3 has 12 residues. Germline CDR1 reads MNHEY; CDR2 reads SVGAGI. The CDR3 DNA is TGTGCCAGCAGCGGTACAGGGGAAAAACTGTTTTTT. Translation: CASSGTGEKLFF.

In nucleotides, the CDR3 is TGTGCCAGCAGCGCCCGACAGGGGAGGGGCGAGCAGTACTTC. Its translation is CASSARQGRGEQYF. The V call is TRBV9, the J call TRBJ2-7, with D maybe TRBD1 (8 bases). From germline, CDR1 is SGDLS and CDR2 YYNGEE. The CDR3 sequence is 14 residues long. Trimming left V 3 bases short and J 6 bases short, with 16 bases between.

The gene calls are TRBV18 and TRBJ2-7; 7 bases are a match to TRBD2. J gave up 4 bases and V 4 bases, and 7 bases lay outside the gene matches. The CDR3 has 14 amino acids. CDR1 and CDR2 (germline): KGHSH, LQKENI. The CDR3 spells CASSRPSGSYEQYF. In DNA form, the CDR3 reads TGTGCCAGCTCACGGCCTAGCGGATCGTACGAGCAGTACTTC. The full variable domain, rest sourced from reference TRBV18 and TRBJ2-7, is NAGVMQNPRHLVRRRGQEARLRCSPMKGHSHVYWYRQLPEEGLKFMVYLQKENIIDESGMPKERFSAEFPKEGPSILRIQQVVRGDSAAYFCASSRPSGSYEQYFGPGTRLTVT.

The sample holds a few counts of this clone. The chain combines TRBV4-1 with TRBJ1-5, with TRBD1 as a possible D gene (5 bases). Germline loops: CDR1 MGHRA, CDR2 YSYEKL. The CDR3 is 17 amino acids. With 0 bases removed from V and 6 bases from J, the gap between germline ends came to 18 bases. CDR3 sequence: CASSQDIGRGVGQPQHF. CDR3 DNA: TGCGCCAGCAGCCAAGATATAGGGCGGGGGGTCGGTCAGCCCCAGCATTTT.

The V call is TRBV2, the J call TRBJ1-1, with 7 nucleotides matching TRBD1. The CDR3 loop spans 14 amino acids. Germline V gene sequence: CDR1 SNHLY, CDR2 FYNNEI. With 5 bases clipped from V and 6 bases from J, the junction kept 9 bases outside the gene matches. The CDR3, as DNA: TGTGCCAGCAGTCCCCGACAGGGTTCCCCTGAAGCTTTCTTT. Its translation: CASSPRQGSPEAFF.

The chain has TRBV30 and TRBJ1-6; D not resolved. V lost 0 bases to trimming and J lost 7 bases, with 10 bases between them. This CDR3 is 14 amino acids long. CDR1 is GTSNPN and CDR2 is SVGIG in the germline V gene (reference sequence). The CDR3 is CAWSVGQSNSPLHF. For the CDR3, the DNA is TGTGCCTGGAGTGTTGGTCAGTCCAATTCACCCCTCCACTTT.

This rearrangement joins TRBV30 to TRBJ1-4; possibly TRBD1 for D (6 bases). The ends were cut back, 3 bases at V and 4 bases at J, with 15 bases in the middle. The CDR3 contains 15 residues. The germline V gene has CDR1 GTSNPN and CDR2 SVGIG (reference sequence). CDR3 residues: CAWRAKGGDNEKLFF. CDR3 in DNA: TGTGCCTGGAGGGCAAAGGGGGGGGATAATGAAAAACTGTTTTTT.

The chain uses TRBV6-5 and TRBJ2-5; 7 bases map to TRBD1. Germline values: CDR1 MNHEY, CDR2 SVGAGI. The CDR3 has 14 amino acids. The junction had 3 bases not matched to a gene; V was cut back by 4 bases and J by 1 base. The CDR3 sequence: CASSSTGSQETQYF. As DNA, the CDR3 is TGTGCCAGCAGTTCGACAGGGTCCCAAGAGACCCAGTACTTC.

V usage is TRBV4-1 and J usage is TRBJ2-1; 9 bases align to TRBD2. This CDR3 has 17 amino acids. V dropped 4 bases and J dropped 3; count of bases not matched to a gene: 10. CDR1 and CDR2 from the germline V gene are MGHRA and YSYEKL. The chain's CDR3 is CASSPRSLAGVYNEQFF. CDR3 in DNA: TGCGCCAGCAGCCCTCGTTCGTTAGCGGGAGTCTACAATGAGCAGTTCTTC.

This clone was counted between two and nine times. The chain uses TRBV5-1 and TRBJ2-2; possibly TRBD1 for D (7 bases). Germline V CDR1 and CDR2: SGHRS, YFSETQ. Trimming stripped 2 bases from V and 3 bases from J, with 11 bases between. The CDR3 has 15 amino acids. CDR3 sequence reads: CASSFGRGDTGELFF. Written as DNA, the CDR3 is TGCGCCAGCAGCTTCGGCAGGGGGGACACCGGGGAGCTGTTTTTT.

This clone was seen a single time. The chain links TRBV27 to TRBJ2-3; 12 bases line up with TRBD2. There are 15 residues in the CDR3. In germline, CDR1 is MNHEY, CDR2 SMNVEV (reference sequence). V trimming: 6 bases; J trimming: 7 bases; junction bases outside the gene matches: 8. In DNA, the CDR3 is TGTGCCAGCAGCAAGACTAGCGGGAGAGGTTATACGCAGTATTTT. It is translated as CASSKTSGRGYTQYF.